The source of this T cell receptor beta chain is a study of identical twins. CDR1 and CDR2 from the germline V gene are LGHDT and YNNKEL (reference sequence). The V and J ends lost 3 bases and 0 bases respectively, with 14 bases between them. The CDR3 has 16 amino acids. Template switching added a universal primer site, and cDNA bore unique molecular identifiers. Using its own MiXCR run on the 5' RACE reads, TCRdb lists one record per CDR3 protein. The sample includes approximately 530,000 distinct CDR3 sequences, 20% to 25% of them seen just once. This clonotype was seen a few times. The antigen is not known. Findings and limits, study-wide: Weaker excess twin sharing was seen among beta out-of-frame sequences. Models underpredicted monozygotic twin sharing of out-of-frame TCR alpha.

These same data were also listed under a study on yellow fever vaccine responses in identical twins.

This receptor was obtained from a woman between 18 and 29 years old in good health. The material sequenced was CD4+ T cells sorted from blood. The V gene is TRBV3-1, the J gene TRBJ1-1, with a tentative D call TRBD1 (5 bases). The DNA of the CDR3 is TGTGCCAGCAGCCAGATGGAGGGGTTAATGAACACTGAAGCTTTCTTT. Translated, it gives CASSQMEGLMNTEAFF.